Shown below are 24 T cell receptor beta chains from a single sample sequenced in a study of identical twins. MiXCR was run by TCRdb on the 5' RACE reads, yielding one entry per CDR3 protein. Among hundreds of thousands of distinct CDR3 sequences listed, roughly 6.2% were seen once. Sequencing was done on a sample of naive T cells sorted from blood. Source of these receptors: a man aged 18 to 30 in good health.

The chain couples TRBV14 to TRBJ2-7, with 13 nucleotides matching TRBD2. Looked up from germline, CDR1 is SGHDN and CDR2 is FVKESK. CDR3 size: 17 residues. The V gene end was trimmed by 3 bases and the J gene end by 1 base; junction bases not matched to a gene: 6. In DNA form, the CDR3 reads TGTGCCAGCAGCCAGATCGGACTAGCGGGAGTTTCCTACGAGCAGTACGTC. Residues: CASSQIGLAGVSYEQYV.

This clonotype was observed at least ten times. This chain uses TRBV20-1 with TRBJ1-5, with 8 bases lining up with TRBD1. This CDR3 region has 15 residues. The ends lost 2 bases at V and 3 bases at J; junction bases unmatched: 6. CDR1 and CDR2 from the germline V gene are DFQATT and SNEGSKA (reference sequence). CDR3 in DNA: TGCAGTGCTAGAAGAGGACAGGGCAACAATCAGCCCCAGCATTTT. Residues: CSARRGQGNNQPQHF.

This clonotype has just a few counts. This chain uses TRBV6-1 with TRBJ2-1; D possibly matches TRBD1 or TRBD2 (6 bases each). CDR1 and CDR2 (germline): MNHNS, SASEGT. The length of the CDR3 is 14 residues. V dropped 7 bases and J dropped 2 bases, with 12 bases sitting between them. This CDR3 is CASKEGGTYNEQFF. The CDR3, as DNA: TGTGCCAGCAAAGAGGGGGGCACCTACAATGAGCAGTTCTTC.

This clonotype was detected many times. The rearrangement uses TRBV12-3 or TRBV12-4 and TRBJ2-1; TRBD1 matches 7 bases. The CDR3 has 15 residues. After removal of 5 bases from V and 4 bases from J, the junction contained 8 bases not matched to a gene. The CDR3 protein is CASSNPGQSYNEQFF. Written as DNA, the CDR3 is TGTGCCAGCAGTAACCCGGGACAGTCATACAATGAGCAGTTCTTC.

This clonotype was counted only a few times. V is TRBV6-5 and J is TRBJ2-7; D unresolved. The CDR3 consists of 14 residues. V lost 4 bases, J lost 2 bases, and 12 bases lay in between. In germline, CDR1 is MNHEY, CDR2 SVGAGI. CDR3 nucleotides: TGTGCCAGCAGTTCCCTGCCAACCCCCTACGAGCAGTACGTC. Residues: CASSSLPTPYEQYV.

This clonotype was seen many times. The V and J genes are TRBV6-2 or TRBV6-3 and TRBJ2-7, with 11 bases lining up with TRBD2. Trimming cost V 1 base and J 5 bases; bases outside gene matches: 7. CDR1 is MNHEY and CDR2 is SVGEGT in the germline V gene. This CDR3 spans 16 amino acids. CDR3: CASSYLPTSGTDEQYF. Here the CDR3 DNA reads TGTGCCAGCAGTTACTTACCGACTAGCGGGACCGACGAGCAGTACTTC.

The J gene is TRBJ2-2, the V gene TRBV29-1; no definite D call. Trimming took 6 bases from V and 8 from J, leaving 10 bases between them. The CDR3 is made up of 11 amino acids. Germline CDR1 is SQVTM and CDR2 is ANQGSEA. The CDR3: CSVEDRGELFF. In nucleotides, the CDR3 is TGCAGCGTCGAGGACCGTGGGGAGCTGTTTTTT.

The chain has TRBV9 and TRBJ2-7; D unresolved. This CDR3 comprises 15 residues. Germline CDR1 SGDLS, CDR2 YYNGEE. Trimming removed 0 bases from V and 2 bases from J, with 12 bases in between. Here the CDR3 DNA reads TGTGCCAGCAGCGTAGGAGGCGGCACCACCTACGAGCAGTACTTC. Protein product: CASSVGGGTTYEQYF.

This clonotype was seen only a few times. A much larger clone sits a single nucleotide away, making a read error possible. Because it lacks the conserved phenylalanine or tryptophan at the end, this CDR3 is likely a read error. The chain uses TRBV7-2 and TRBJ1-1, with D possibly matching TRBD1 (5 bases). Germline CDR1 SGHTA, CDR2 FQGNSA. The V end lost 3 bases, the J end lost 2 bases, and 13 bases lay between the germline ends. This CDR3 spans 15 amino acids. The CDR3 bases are TGTGCCAGCAGCTTGGCGCGGGGCCCTAACACTGAAGCTTTCTCT. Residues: CASSLARGPNTEAFS.

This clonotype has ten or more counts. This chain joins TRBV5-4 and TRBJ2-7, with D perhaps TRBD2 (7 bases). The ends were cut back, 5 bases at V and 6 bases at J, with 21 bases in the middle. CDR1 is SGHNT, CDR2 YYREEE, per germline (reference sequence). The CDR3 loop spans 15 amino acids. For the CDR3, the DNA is TGTGCCAGCAGAACGACGGGGGGCAGGGTGAGCGAGCAGTACTTC. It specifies CASRTTGGRVSEQYF.

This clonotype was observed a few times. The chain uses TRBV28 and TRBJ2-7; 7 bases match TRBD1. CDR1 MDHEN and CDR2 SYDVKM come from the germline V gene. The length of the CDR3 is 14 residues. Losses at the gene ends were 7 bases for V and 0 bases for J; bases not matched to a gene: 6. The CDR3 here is CASKGQPISYEQYF. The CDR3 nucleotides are TGTGCCAGCAAGGGACAGCCAATCTCCTACGAGCAGTACTTC.

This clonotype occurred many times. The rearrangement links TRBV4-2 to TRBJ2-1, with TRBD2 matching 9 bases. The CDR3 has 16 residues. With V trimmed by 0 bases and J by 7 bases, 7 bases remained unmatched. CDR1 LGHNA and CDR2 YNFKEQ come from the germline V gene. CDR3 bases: TGTGCCAGCAGCCAAGATCGGGCGGGAGGGATAAATGAGCAGTTCTTC. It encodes CASSQDRAGGINEQFF.

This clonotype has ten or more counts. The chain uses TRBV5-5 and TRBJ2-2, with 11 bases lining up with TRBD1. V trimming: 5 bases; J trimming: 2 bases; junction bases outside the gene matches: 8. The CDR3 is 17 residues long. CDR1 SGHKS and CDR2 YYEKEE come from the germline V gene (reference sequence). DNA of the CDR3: TGTGCCAGCAGTTACCGGGACAGGGGGATAAACACCGGGGAGCTGTTTTTT. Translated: CASSYRDRGINTGELFF. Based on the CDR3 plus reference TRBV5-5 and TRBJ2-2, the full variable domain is DAGVTQSPTHLIKTRGQQVTLRCSPISGHKSVSWYQQVLGQGPQFIFQYYEKEERGRGNFPDRFSARQFPNYSSELNVNALLLGDSALYLCASSYRDRGINTGELFFGEGSRLTVL.

This CDR3 is CASSYTSRRFGNQPQHF. CDR3 in DNA: TGTGCCAGCAGTTACACCTCCCGCAGATTTGGCAATCAGCCCCAGCATTTT. The V call is TRBV6-5, the J call TRBJ1-5; D is ambiguous. Germline V gene sequence: CDR1 MNHEY, CDR2 SVGAGI. This CDR3 is built from 17 residues. Trimming took off 2 bases at V and 2 bases at J, with 16 bases between the two ends.

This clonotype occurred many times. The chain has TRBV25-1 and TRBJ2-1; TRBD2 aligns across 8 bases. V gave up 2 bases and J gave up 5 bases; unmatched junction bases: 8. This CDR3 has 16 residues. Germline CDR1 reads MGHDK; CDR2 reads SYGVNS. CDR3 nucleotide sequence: TGTGCCAGCAGTGAACTTAGGACTAGCAGACACAATGAGCAGTTCTTC. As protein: CASSELRTSRHNEQFF.

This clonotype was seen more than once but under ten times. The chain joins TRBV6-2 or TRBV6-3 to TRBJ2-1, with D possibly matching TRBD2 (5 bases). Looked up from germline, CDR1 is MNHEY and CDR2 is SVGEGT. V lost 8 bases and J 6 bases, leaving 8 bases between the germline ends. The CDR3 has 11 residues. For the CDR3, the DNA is TGTGCCAGCGCCGGACTCAATGAGCAGTTCTTC. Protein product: CASAGLNEQFF.

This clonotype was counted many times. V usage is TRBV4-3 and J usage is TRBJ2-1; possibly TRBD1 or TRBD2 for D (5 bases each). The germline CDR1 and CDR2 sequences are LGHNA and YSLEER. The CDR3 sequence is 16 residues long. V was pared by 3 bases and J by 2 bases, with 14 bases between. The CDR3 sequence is CASSQTGPLTYNEQFF. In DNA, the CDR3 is TGCGCCAGCAGCCAGACGGGACCTCTTACCTACAATGAGCAGTTCTTC.

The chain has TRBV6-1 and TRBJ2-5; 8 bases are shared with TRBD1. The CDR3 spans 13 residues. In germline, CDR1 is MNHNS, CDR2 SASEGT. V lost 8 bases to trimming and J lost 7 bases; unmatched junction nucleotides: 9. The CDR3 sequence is CASRRGLIGTQYF. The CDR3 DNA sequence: TGTGCCAGCCGCAGGGGGCTCATCGGGACCCAGTACTTC.

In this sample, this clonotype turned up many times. The CDR3 here is CASSLQGTGSSGYTF. Here the CDR3 DNA reads TGCGCCAGCAGCTTACAGGGCACTGGTTCCTCTGGCTACACCTTC. The genes are TRBV5-1 and TRBJ1-2, with D perhaps matching TRBD1 (6 bases). The germline gives CDR1 SGHRS, CDR2 YFSETQ. The CDR3 has 15 amino acids. Trimming took off 2 bases at V and 7 bases at J, with 18 bases between the two ends. Full variable domain (outside the CDR3, taken from reference TRBV5-1 and TRBJ1-2): KAGVTQTPRYLIKTRGQQVTLSCSPISGHRSVSWYQQTPGQGLQFLFEYFSETQRNKGNFPGRFSGRQFSNSRSEMNVSTLELGDSALYLCASSLQGTGSSGYTFGSGTRLTVV.

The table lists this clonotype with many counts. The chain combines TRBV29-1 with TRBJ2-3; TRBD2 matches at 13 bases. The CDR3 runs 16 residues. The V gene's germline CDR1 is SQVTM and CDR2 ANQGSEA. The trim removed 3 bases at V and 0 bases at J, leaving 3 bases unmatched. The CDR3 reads CSVEGGLAGSTDTQYF. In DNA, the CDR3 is TGCAGCGTTGAGGGGGGACTAGCGGGAAGCACAGATACGCAGTATTTT.

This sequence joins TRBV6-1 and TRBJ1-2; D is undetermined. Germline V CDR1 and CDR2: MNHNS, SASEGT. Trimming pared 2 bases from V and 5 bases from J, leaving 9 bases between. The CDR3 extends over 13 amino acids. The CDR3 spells CASSEKGGYGYTF. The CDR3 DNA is TGTGCCAGCAGTGAAAAAGGAGGGTATGGCTACACCTTC.

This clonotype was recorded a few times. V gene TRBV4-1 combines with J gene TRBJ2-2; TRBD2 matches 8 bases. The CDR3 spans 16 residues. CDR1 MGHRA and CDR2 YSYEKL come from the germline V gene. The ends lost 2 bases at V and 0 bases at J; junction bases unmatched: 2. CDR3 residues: CASSQKGLANTGELFF. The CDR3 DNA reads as TGCGCCAGCAGCCAAAAGGGACTAGCGAACACCGGGGAGCTGTTTTTT.

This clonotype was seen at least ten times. CDR3 amino acids: CASSSRQMNTEAFF. In DNA form, the CDR3 reads TGTGCCAGCAGTTCCAGACAAATGAACACTGAAGCTTTCTTT. The genes are TRBV6-2 or TRBV6-3 and TRBJ1-1; D is unclear. Per the germline V gene, CDR1 is MNHEY and CDR2 is SVGEGT. V lost 4 bases, J lost 0 bases, and 9 bases lay in between. This CDR3 spans 14 amino acids.

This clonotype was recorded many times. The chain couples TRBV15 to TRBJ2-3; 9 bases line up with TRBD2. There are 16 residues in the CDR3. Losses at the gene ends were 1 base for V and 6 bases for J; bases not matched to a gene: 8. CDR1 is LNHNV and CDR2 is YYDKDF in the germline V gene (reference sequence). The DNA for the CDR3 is TGTGCCACCAGCAGAGTTGGTAGCGGGAGAGAGGATACGCAGTATTTT. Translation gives CATSRVGSGREDTQYF.